The clone carrying this T cell receptor (beta chain) was counted ten times or more. Genomic DNA served as the source from which two-round multiplex PCR generated TCR beta CDR3 amplicons. First-round PCR used primers specific to each TRBV and TRBJ gene. Using its own MiXCR run on the multiplex PCR reads, TCRdb lists one record per CDR3 protein. Of around 30,000 distinct CDR3 sequences in the sample, 32% were seen once. Germline V gene sequence: CDR1 MNHGY, CDR2 SVAAGI. Trimming pared 4 bases from V and 1 base from J, leaving 11 bases between. This CDR3 has 15 amino acids. This entry belongs to a study of prognosis after radiotherapy for stage I lung cancer.

The TCR sequence derives from a donor at least 50 years old with non-small cell lung cancer. V gene TRBV6-9 combines with J gene TRBJ1-5, with D uncertain. The material was PBMCs, obtained before or after stereotactic body radiation therapy (not recorded which). CDR3 DNA: TGTGCCAGCAGTTTCGACGGAACGAGCAATCAGCCCCAGCATTTT. Its translation: CASSFDGTSNQPQHF.